The 7 T cell receptor beta chains below come from one sample, sequenced in a study of T cells after yellow fever vaccination. MiXCR was run by TCRdb on the 5' RACE reads, yielding one entry per CDR3 protein. The table lists about 260,000 distinct CDR3 sequences, roughly 5% of them singletons. Material: CD4+ T cells sorted from PBMCs, obtained on the day of the yellow fever booster vaccination. These receptors originate from a man younger than 35 who received the YFV17D yellow fever vaccine.

This clonotype has ten or more counts. The chain employs TRBV4-3 and TRBJ2-3, with TRBD2 identical over 11 bases. Germline-derived CDR1 and CDR2 are LGHNA and YSLEER. The CDR3 runs to 15 residues. J gave up 4 bases and V 4 bases, and 4 bases lay outside the gene matches. This CDR3 reads CASSLSGGAPDTQYF. The CDR3 DNA reads as TGCGCCAGCAGCCTTAGCGGGGGGGCCCCAGATACGCAGTATTTT.

There are many counts of this clonotype. V is TRBV6-2 or TRBV6-3 and J is TRBJ1-5; D gene uncertain. CDR1 and CDR2 from the germline V gene are MNHEY and SVGEGT. V shed 1 base and J shed 4 bases, with 5 bases lying between them. The CDR3 is 13 residues long. The CDR3 bases are TGTGCCAGCAGTTACTGGTGGAATCAGCCCCAGCATTTT. Translation gives CASSYWWNQPQHF.

This clonotype was counted ten times or more. The chain carries TRBV4-3 and TRBJ2-2; D gene unclear. Trimming stripped 4 bases from V and 3 bases from J, with 12 bases between. Germline V lookup: CDR1 LGHNA, CDR2 YSLEER. The CDR3 loop spans 15 amino acids. Here the CDR3 reads CASSLPLRDTGELFF. DNA of the CDR3: TGCGCCAGCAGCCTACCACTTAGGGACACCGGGGAGCTGTTTTTT.

This chain links TRBV29-1 with TRBJ1-1; 8 positions agree with TRBD1. The CDR3 runs to 12 residues. After removal of 6 bases from V and 4 bases from J, the junction contained 4 bases not matched to a gene. Germline V lookup: CDR1 SQVTM, CDR2 ANQGSEA. CDR3 DNA sequence: TGCAGCGTGGAACAGGGGGGCACTGAAGCTTTCTTT. The encoded protein is CSVEQGGTEAFF.

The chain recombines TRBV7-2 with TRBJ2-7; 7 positions match TRBD1. Germline CDR1 is SGHTA and CDR2 is FQGNSA. CDR3 length equals 15 residues. Trimming at V came to 2 bases and at J to 0 bases, leaving 4 bases not matched to a gene. CDR3 sequence reads: CASSLYRGTSYEQYF. The DNA for the CDR3 is TGTGCCAGCAGCTTATACAGGGGTACCTCCTACGAGCAGTACTTC.

This clonotype was recorded many times. The chain uses TRBV6-2 or TRBV6-3 and TRBJ2-4; D gene uncertain. This CDR3 has 11 amino acids. CDR1 is MNHEY and CDR2 is SVGEGT in the germline V gene. Trimming removed 9 bases at V and 7 bases at J, with 10 bases between. The CDR3 DNA is TGTGCCAGTGCAAACGGGAACATTCAGTACTTC. Protein sequence: CASANGNIQYF.

The chain recombines TRBV10-3 with TRBJ2-7; D not certain. The length of the CDR3 is 13 residues. Germline loops: CDR1 ENHRY, CDR2 SYGVKD. Between the trimmed V and J ends, which lost 2 bases and 4 bases, there was a span of 9 bases. The CDR3 DNA is TGTGCCATCAGTGAGATAGCAGGTTACGAGCAGTACTTC. It codes for CAISEIAGYEQYF.